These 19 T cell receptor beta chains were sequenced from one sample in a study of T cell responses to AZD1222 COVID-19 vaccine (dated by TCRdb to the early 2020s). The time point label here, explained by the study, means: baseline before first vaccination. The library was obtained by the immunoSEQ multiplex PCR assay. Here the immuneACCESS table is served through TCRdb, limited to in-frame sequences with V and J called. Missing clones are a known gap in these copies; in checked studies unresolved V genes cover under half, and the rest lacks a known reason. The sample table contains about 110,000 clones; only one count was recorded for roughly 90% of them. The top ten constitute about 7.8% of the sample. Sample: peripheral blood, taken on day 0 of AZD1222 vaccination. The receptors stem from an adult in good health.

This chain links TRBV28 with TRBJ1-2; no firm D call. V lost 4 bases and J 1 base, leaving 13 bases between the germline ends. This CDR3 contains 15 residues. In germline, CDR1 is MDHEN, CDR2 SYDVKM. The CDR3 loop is CASSSLLRHNYGYTF. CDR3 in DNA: TGTGCCAGCAGTTCCCTCCTCCGGCATAACTATGGCTACACCTTC.

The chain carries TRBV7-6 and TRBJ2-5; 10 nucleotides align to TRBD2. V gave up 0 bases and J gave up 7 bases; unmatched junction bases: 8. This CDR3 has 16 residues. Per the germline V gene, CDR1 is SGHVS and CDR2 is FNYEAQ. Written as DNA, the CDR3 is TGTGCCAGCAGCTTAGCTAGCGGGGGGAGAGTTGCGACCCAGTACTTC. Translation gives CASSLASGGRVATQYF.

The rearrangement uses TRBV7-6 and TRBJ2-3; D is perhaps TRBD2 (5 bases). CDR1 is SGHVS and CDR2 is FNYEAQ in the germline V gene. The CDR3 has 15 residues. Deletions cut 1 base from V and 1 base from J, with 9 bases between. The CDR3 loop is CASSLVQRGTDTQYF. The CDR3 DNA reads TGTGCCAGCAGCTTAGTCCAGAGGGGCACAGATACGCAGTATTTT.

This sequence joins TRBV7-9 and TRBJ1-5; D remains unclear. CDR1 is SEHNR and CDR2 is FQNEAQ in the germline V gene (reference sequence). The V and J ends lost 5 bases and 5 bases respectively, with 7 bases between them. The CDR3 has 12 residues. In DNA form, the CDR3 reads TGTGCCAGCAGCGGCGGGTATCAGCCCCAGCATTTT. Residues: CASSGGYQPQHF.

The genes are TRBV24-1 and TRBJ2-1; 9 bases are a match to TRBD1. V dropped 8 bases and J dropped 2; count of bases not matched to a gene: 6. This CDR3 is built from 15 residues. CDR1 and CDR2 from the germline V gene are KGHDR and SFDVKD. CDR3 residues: CATNPGTGPYNEQFF. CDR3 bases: TGTGCCACCAACCCCGGGACAGGGCCCTACAATGAGCAGTTCTTC.

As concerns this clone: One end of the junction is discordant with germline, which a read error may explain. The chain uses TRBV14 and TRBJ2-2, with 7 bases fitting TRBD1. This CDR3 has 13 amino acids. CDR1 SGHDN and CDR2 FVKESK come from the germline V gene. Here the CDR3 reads CASSQVISGGLFF. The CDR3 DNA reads TGTGCCAGCAGCCAAGTCATTTCAGGGGGGCTGTTTTTT.

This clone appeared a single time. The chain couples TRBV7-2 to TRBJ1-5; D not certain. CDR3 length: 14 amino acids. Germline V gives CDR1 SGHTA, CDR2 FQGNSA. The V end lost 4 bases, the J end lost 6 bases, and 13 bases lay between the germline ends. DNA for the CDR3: TGTGCCAGCAGCTACCAAGGTCGTGGTCAGCCCCAGCATTTT. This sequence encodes CASSYQGRGQPQHF.

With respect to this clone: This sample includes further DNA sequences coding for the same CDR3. The CDR3 DNA follows: TGTGCCAGTAGTATTGTGGGACGGGAGCAGTTCTTC. Translated, it gives CASSIVGREQFF. The V gene is TRBV19, the J gene TRBJ2-1, with D possibly called TRBD1 or TRBD2 (5 bases each). The CDR3 has 12 amino acids. Looked up from germline, CDR1 is LNHDA and CDR2 is SQIVND (reference sequence). V lost 3 bases, J lost 10 bases, and 10 bases lay in between. The full variable domain, with the rest looked up from reference TRBV19 and TRBJ2-1, is DGGITQSPKYLFRKEGQNVTLSCEQNLNHDAMYWYRQDPGQGLRLIYYSQIVNDFQKGDIAEGYSVSREKKESFPLTVTSAQKNPTAFYLCASSIVGREQFFGPGTRLTVL.

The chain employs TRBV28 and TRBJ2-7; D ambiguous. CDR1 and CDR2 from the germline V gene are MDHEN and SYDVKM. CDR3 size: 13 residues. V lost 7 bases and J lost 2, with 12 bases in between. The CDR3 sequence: CASTIGSPYEQYF. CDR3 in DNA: TGTGCCAGCACCATTGGGTCCCCCTACGAGCAGTACTTC.

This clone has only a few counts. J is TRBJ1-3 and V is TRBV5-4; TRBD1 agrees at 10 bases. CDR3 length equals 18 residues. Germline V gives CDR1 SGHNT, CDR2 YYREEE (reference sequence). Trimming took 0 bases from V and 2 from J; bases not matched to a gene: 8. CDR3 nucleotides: TGTGCCAGCAGCTTGGGAGGGGACAGGGGCGCCCCTGGAAACACCATATATTTT. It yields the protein CASSLGGDRGAPGNTIYF.

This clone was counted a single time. CDR3 residues: CASSLGLARDTQYF. DNA of the CDR3: TGCGCCAGCAGCTTGGGACTAGCTCGGGATACGCAGTATTTT. V and J are TRBV5-1 and TRBJ2-3; 7 nucleotides line up with TRBD2. V gave up 0 bases and J gave up 6 bases; unmatched junction bases: 4. The CDR3 runs to 14 residues. Germline CDR1 is SGHRS and CDR2 is YFSETQ.

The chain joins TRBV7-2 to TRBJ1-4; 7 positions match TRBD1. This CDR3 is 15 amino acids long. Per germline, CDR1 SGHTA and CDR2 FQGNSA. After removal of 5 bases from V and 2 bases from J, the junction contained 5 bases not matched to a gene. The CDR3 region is CASSPQGGTNEKLFF. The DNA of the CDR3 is TGTGCCAGCAGCCCCCAGGGGGGGACTAATGAAAAACTGTTTTTT.

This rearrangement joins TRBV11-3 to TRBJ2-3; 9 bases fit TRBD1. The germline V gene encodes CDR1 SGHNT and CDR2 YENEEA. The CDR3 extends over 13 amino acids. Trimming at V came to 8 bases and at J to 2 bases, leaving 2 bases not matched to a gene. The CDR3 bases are TGTGCCAGCGGGGACAGGGCCACAGATACGCAGTATTTT. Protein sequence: CASGDRATDTQYF.

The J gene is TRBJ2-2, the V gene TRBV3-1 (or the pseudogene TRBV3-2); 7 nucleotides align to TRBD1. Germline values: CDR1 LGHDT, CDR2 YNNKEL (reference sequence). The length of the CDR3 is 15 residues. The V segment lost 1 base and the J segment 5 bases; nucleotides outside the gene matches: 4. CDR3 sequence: CASSQAGQSTGELFF. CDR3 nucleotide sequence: TGTGCCAGCAGCCAAGCGGGACAGAGTACCGGGGAGCTGTTTTTT.

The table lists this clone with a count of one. Here the CDR3 reads CASSQGNTIYF. DNA for the CDR3: TGCGCCAGCAGCCAAGGAAACACCATATATTTT. The chain is built from TRBV4-1 and TRBJ1-3; D not certain. Germline loops: CDR1 MGHRA, CDR2 YSYEKL. There are 11 residues in the CDR3. V lost 1 base and J 5 bases, leaving 0 bases between the germline ends.

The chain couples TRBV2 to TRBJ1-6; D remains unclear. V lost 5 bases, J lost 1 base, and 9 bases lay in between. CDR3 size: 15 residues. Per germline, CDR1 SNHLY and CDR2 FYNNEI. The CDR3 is CASSTRGSYNSPLHF. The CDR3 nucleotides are TGTGCCAGCAGTACCCGAGGGTCCTATAATTCACCCCTCCACTTT.

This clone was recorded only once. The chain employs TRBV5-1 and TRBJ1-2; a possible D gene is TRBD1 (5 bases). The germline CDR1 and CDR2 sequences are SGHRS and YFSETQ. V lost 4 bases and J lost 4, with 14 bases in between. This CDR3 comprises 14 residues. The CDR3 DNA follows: TGCGCCAGCAGCCCGGGGACGCAGTCCTATGGCTACACCTTC. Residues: CASSPGTQSYGYTF. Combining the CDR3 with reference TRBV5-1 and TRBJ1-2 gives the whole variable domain KAGVTQTPRYLIKTRGQQVTLSCSPISGHRSVSWYQQTPGQGLQFLFEYFSETQRNKGNFPGRFSGRQFSNSRSEMNVSTLELGDSALYLCASSPGTQSYGYTFGSGTRLTVV.

CDR3: CASSIANRVNGYTF. CDR3 in DNA: TGTGCCAGTAGTATAGCAAACCGGGTCAATGGCTACACCTTC. This sequence joins TRBV19 and TRBJ1-2, with D unclear. Per the germline V gene, CDR1 is LNHDA and CDR2 is SQIVND (reference sequence). The CDR3 extends over 14 amino acids. Trimming removed 1 base from V and 6 bases from J, with 12 bases in between.

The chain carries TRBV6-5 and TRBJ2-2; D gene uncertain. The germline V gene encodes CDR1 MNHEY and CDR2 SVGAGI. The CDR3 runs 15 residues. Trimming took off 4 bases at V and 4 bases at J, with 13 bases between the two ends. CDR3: CASSLVVRGTGELFF. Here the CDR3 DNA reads TGTGCCAGCAGTTTGGTGGTCCGAGGCACCGGGGAGCTGTTTTTT.